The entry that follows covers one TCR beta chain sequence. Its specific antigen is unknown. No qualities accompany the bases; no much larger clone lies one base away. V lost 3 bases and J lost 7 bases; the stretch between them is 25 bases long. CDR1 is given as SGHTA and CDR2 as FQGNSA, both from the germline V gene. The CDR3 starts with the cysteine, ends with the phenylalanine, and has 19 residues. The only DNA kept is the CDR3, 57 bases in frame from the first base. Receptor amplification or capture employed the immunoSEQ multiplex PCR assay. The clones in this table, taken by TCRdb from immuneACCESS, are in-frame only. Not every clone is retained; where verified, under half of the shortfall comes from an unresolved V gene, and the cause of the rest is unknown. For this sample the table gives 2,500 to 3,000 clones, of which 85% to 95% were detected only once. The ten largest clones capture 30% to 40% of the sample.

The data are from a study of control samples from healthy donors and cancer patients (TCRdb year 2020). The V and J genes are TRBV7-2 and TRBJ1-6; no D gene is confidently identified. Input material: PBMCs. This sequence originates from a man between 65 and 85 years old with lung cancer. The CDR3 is CASSFGEGKAPARNSPLHF. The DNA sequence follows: TGTGCCAGCAGCTTCGGAGAGGGTAAGGCACCGGCGCGGAATTCACCCCTCCACTTT.